Each of the 18 T cell receptor beta chains below was sequenced from the same sample in a study of cytomegalovirus exposure and HLA in healthy donors. Amplification used 60 Vbeta primers and 13 Jbeta primers. The assay was immunoSEQ multiplex PCR, and TCRdb's table has in-frame clones only and misses some. The sample lists about 160,000 clones, 80% occurring once. Sequenced sample: PBMCs. The source of these receptors is a man in his thirties or forties in good health and CMV-seronegative.

J is TRBJ1-5 and V is TRBV6-1, with 7 bases identical to TRBD1. The V gene's germline CDR1 is MNHNS and CDR2 SASEGT. V shed 0 bases, J shed 2 bases, and the junction held 1 base outside the gene matches. The CDR3 sequence is 15 residues long. The CDR3 is CASSEAQGGNQPQHF. For the CDR3, the DNA is TGTGCCAGCAGTGAAGCTCAGGGGGGCAATCAGCCCCAGCATTTT.

The rearrangement joins TRBV19 to TRBJ1-1; no reliable D call. CDR3 length: 15 amino acids. V shed 2 bases and J shed 0 bases, with 10 bases lying between them. Per the germline V gene, CDR1 is LNHDA and CDR2 is SQIVND (reference sequence). CDR3 in amino acids: CASSISGRVNTEAFF. Written as DNA, the CDR3 is TGTGCCAGTAGTATATCTGGGCGAGTGAACACTGAAGCTTTCTTT.

V and J are TRBV13 and TRBJ1-1; TRBD1 might be the D (6 bases). V dropped 1 base and J dropped 7 bases, with 7 bases sitting between them. The CDR3 runs 12 residues. Germline CDR1 reads PRHDT; CDR2 reads FYEKMQ (reference sequence). The DNA of the CDR3 is TGTGCCAGCAGCTTAGTAGGGGGTGAAGCTTTCTTT. Amino acids: CASSLVGGEAFF.

V usage is TRBV7-9 and J usage is TRBJ2-1; TRBD1 agrees at 10 bases. The V and J ends lost 4 bases and 4 bases, in that order; junction bases with no gene match: 7. The CDR3 is 16 amino acids. Germline CDR1 reads SEHNR; CDR2 reads FQNEAQ (reference sequence). The CDR3 loop is CASSSEGQGRYNEQFF. In DNA, the CDR3 is TGTGCCAGCAGCTCAGAGGGACAGGGGAGGTACAATGAGCAGTTCTTC.

The chain has TRBV28 and TRBJ2-1, with 7 bases fitting TRBD2. The V segment lost 9 bases and the J segment 15 bases; nucleotides outside the gene matches: 14. Looked up from germline, CDR1 is MDHEN and CDR2 is SYDVKM. CDR3 length: 12 amino acids. The CDR3, as DNA: TGTGCCAGTCAGCCTGGGGGGGGTTATTGGTTCTTC. It translates to CASQPGGGYWFF.

This clone was seen a few times. The V gene is TRBV6-1, the J gene TRBJ1-5; 7 bases align to TRBD1. CDR3 size: 15 residues. V shed 7 bases and J 0 bases; nucleotides not matched to a gene: 6. CDR1 and CDR2 (germline): MNHNS, SASEGT. The CDR3 DNA sequence: TGTGCCAGCACCACCGGGACAGTTAGCAATCAGCCCCAGCATTTT. Translated: CASTTGTVSNQPQHF.

The chain has TRBV30 and TRBJ2-3; 7 bases fit TRBD2. The J segment lost 1 base and the V segment lost 4 bases, leaving 2 bases of the junction unmatched. CDR3 length: 13 residues. Germline loops: CDR1 GTSNPN, CDR2 SVGIG (reference sequence). The CDR3 loop reads CAWTSGGTDTQYF. The CDR3, as DNA: TGTGCCTGGACTAGCGGCGGCACAGATACGCAGTATTTT.

The chain recombines TRBV7-2 with TRBJ2-7; 8 bases map to TRBD2. The CDR3 is made up of 14 amino acids. The germline V gene encodes CDR1 SGHTA and CDR2 FQGNSA. V was pared by 4 bases and J by 6 bases, with 8 bases of the junction left unmatched. The CDR3 reads CASSSQAGVGEQYF. The CDR3 nucleotides are TGTGCCAGCAGCTCTCAAGCGGGAGTTGGCGAGCAGTACTTC.

This sequence joins TRBV29-1 and TRBJ2-1, with 9 bases identical to TRBD2. The V and J ends lost 4 bases and 4 bases, in that order; junction bases with no gene match: 8. Germline V gene lookup returns CDR1 SQVTM and CDR2 ANQGSEA. The CDR3 consists of 15 residues. CDR3 region: CSVAVLAGTYNEQFF. For the CDR3, the DNA is TGCAGCGTTGCGGTACTAGCGGGTACTTACAATGAGCAGTTCTTC.

J is TRBJ1-1 and V is TRBV4-3; no firm D call. The CDR3 has 15 amino acids. Between the trimmed V and J ends, which lost 0 bases and 6 bases, there was a span of 14 bases. The V gene's germline CDR1 is LGHNA and CDR2 YSLEER. CDR3 DNA: TGCGCCAGCAGCCAAGATCCCCGGGGAAGGGCTGAAGCTTTCTTT. Translating gives CASSQDPRGRAEAFF.

This clone was found once. V and J are TRBV7-8 and TRBJ2-3, with 8 bases matching TRBD2. Germline CDR1 is SGHVS and CDR2 is FQNEAQ. The V segment lost 5 bases and the J segment 2 bases; nucleotides outside the gene matches: 18. The CDR3 has 19 amino acids. The CDR3 nucleotides read TGTGCCAGCAGCCCCCGGATTCGGTCTAGCGGGCCAAACACAGATACGCAGTATTTT. Encoded protein: CASSPRIRSSGPNTDTQYF.

This clone was seen only a few times. CDR3 loop: CASSSTGGGRETQYF. CDR3 coding DNA: TGTGCCAGCAGTTCGACAGGGGGCGGGAGGGAGACCCAGTACTTC. V and J are TRBV28 and TRBJ2-5; 10 bases line up with TRBD1. The CDR3 spans 15 residues. With V trimmed by 4 bases and J by 5 bases, 7 bases remained unmatched. Germline V gene data show CDR1 as MDHEN and CDR2 as SYDVKM.

This clone occurred once. The chain has TRBV19 and TRBJ1-5; D not resolved. The germline V gene has CDR1 LNHDA and CDR2 SQIVND (reference sequence). V dropped 4 bases and J dropped 2 bases, with 12 bases sitting between them. This CDR3 has 15 residues. The CDR3 DNA is TGTGCCAGTAGTACATCTTGGGCAGGCAATCAGCCCCAGCATTTT. The encoded protein is CASSTSWAGNQPQHF.

This chain connects TRBV30 to TRBJ2-4, with 10 bases that match TRBD2. J lost 3 bases, V lost 3 bases, and 14 bases had no gene match. The CDR3 has 18 residues. Germline-derived CDR1 and CDR2 are GTSNPN and SVGIG (reference sequence). The CDR3 DNA reads TGTGCCTGGAGCGGGCAACTAGCGGGGTGGGGGAGCAAAAACATTCAGTACTTC. Amino acids: CAWSGQLAGWGSKNIQYF.

Here the CDR3 reads CASSPTGQPYEQYF. Here the CDR3 DNA reads TGTGCCAGCAGCCCGACCGGACAGCCCTACGAGCAGTACTTC. This chain links TRBV5-4 with TRBJ2-7, with a possible D match to TRBD1 (6 bases). Germline CDR1 reads SGHNT; CDR2 reads YYREEE (reference sequence). The length of the CDR3 is 14 residues. The V end lost 4 bases, the J end lost 2 bases, and 13 bases lay between the germline ends. Variable domain in full (rest from reference TRBV5-4 and TRBJ2-7): ETGVTQSPTHLIKTRGQQVTLRCSSQSGHNTVSWYQQALGQGPQFIFQYYREEENGRGNFPPRFSGLQFPNYSSELNVNALELDDSALYLCASSPTGQPYEQYFGPGTRLTVT.

This rearrangement joins TRBV7-6 to TRBJ1-5; D possibly corresponds to TRBD1 (5 bases). The CDR3 consists of 15 residues. Trimming stripped 0 bases from V and 2 bases from J, with 8 bases between. The germline V gene encodes CDR1 SGHVS and CDR2 FNYEAQ. CDR3 nucleotide sequence: TGTGCCAGCAGCTTAGCGGGGGGTGGCAATCAGCCCCAGCATTTT. Encoded protein: CASSLAGGGNQPQHF.

The V call is TRBV7-2, the J call TRBJ2-7; TRBD1 might be the D (5 bases). The CDR3 is made up of 14 amino acids. CDR1 and CDR2 (germline): SGHTA, FQGNSA. V lost 7 bases and J 2 bases, leaving 15 bases between the germline ends. CDR3 nucleotide sequence: TGTGCCAGCACCTCTTACCAGGGTACCTACGAGCAGTACTTC. Translated: CASTSYQGTYEQYF.

The CDR3 DNA reads as TGCGCCAGCAGTGAGCTGGTCGGAGAGGCTGAAGCTTTCTTT. Protein product: CASSELVGEAEAFF. The chain links TRBV10-2 to TRBJ1-1, with unresolved D. V was cut by 2 bases and J by 6 bases, with 13 bases left in between. Per germline, CDR1 WSHSY and CDR2 SAAADI. The CDR3 covers 14 residues.